Below, 18 T cell receptor beta chains from the same sample are listed, as sequenced in a study of T-cell memory formation after mild COVID-19. Using its own MiXCR run on the 5' RACE reads, TCRdb lists one record per CDR3 protein. Here the sample spans hundreds of thousands of distinct CDR3 sequences, roughly 8% being singletons. Sequenced sample: PBMCs or a T cell subset sorted from them (not recorded which). The source is a man aged 18 to 29 who had mild COVID-19 (a few samples of this study predate the infection). Cell type and time point are not known.

The rearrangement joins TRBV5-4 to TRBJ2-1; D is unresolved. The CDR3 runs to 12 residues. With 1 base removed from V and 10 bases from J, the gap between germline ends came to 9 bases. Germline CDR1 is SGHNT and CDR2 is YYREEE (reference sequence). CDR3 bases: TGTGCCAGCAGCTTGTATAGCATGGAGCAGTTCTTC. Residues: CASSLYSMEQFF.

J is TRBJ2-6 and V is TRBV2; D is undetermined. Trimming took off 9 bases at V and 0 bases at J, with 12 bases between the two ends. From germline, CDR1 is SNHLY and CDR2 FYNNEI. The CDR3 consists of 15 residues. The DNA for the CDR3 is TGTGCCAGAGCCAGACCGAACTCTGGGGCCAACGTCCTGACTTTC. It translates to CARARPNSGANVLTF. Filled out from reference TRBV2 and TRBJ2-6, the complete variable domain reads EPEVTQTPSHQVTQMGQEVILRCVPISNHLYFYWYRQILGQKVEFLVSFYNNEISEKSEIFDDQFSVERPDGSNFTLKIRSTKLEDSAMYFCARARPNSGANVLTFGAGSRLTVL.

The chain recombines TRBV30 with TRBJ1-2, with D uncertain. The V end was cut by 0 bases, the J end by 6 bases, with 5 bases between. This CDR3 contains 11 residues. Looked up from germline, CDR1 is GTSNPN and CDR2 is SVGIG (reference sequence). DNA for the CDR3: TGTGCCTGGAGTGTCGGGGATGGCTACACCTTC. Protein sequence: CAWSVGDGYTF.

This clonotype appeared a few times. The chain employs TRBV5-6 and TRBJ1-6, with 8 bases that match TRBD1. This CDR3 contains 15 residues. The junction had 6 bases not matched to a gene; V was cut back by 2 bases and J by 8 bases. Germline CDR1 and CDR2: SGHDT and YYEEEE. In DNA, the CDR3 is TGTGCCAGCAGCTTTGGACAGGGAGGTTATTCACCCCTCCACTTT. Translated, it gives CASSFGQGGYSPLHF.

The chain recombines TRBV5-1 with TRBJ2-2; TRBD2 matches 8 bases. This CDR3 is 16 amino acids long. The trim removed 0 bases at V and 3 bases at J, leaving 4 bases unmatched. The V gene's germline CDR1 is SGHRS and CDR2 YFSETQ. The CDR3 is CASSLASRGDTGELFF. The CDR3 region has the DNA TGCGCCAGCAGCTTGGCCTCGCGGGGGGACACCGGGGAGCTGTTTTTT.

J is TRBJ2-7 and V is TRBV7-9, with 7 nucleotides matching TRBD2. Per germline, CDR1 SEHNR and CDR2 FQNEAQ (reference sequence). The CDR3 is 17 amino acids. The V segment lost 3 bases and the J segment 7 bases; nucleotides outside the gene matches: 18. CDR3 loop: CASSFPRGRDLGVEQYF. DNA for the CDR3: TGTGCCAGCAGCTTTCCCCGTGGGAGGGATTTAGGTGTGGAGCAGTACTTC.

This clonotype was recorded a few times. The rearrangement uses TRBV5-5 and TRBJ2-5, with 7 bases fitting TRBD1. The J segment lost 2 bases and the V segment lost 2 bases, leaving 9 bases of the junction unmatched. The germline gives CDR1 SGHKS, CDR2 YYEKEE (reference sequence). This CDR3 spans 16 amino acids. As DNA, the CDR3 is TGTGCCAGCAGCTTTGGAACAGGGGTGGGACAAGAGACCCAGTACTTC. This translates into CASSFGTGVGQETQYF.

At least ten counts were recorded for this clonotype. The chain employs TRBV18 and TRBJ2-5; D possibly corresponds to TRBD2 (5 bases). Trimming took off 2 bases at V and 2 bases at J, with 6 bases between the two ends. Germline lookup yields CDR1 KGHSH and CDR2 LQKENI. This CDR3 has 13 amino acids. CDR3 coding DNA: TGTGCCAGCTCACCATCGGGGCAAGAGACCCAGTACTTC. Translation gives CASSPSGQETQYF.

In its sample, this clonotype was seen a few times. The chain uses TRBV27 and TRBJ2-1; TRBD1 aligns across 9 bases. Germline CDR1 reads MNHEY; CDR2 reads SMNVEV (reference sequence). This CDR3 region has 15 residues. Germline trimming cut 3 bases from V and 4 bases from J; bases unmatched to any gene: 4. In DNA, the CDR3 is TGTGCCAGCAGTTTTACGGGACAGGGATACAATGAGCAGTTCTTC. Protein sequence: CASSFTGQGYNEQFF.

The chain joins TRBV7-9 to TRBJ2-3; TRBD1 matches at 7 bases. The V segment lost 0 bases and the J segment 5 bases; nucleotides outside the gene matches: 11. CDR3 size: 17 residues. CDR1 SEHNR and CDR2 FQNEAQ come from the germline V gene (reference sequence). The DNA for the CDR3 is TGTGCCAGCAGCTTAGCTTCAAGGGGGCGCTTGCGAGATACGCAGTATTTT. This gives the protein CASSLASRGRLRDTQYF.

This clonotype was observed a few times. DNA for the CDR3: TGCGCCAGCAGCTTGGCACTAGCCTTTTACACAGATACGCAGTATTTT. Its protein is CASSLALAFYTDTQYF. The chain combines TRBV5-1 with TRBJ2-3; weak D call: TRBD2 (6 bases). The CDR3 has 16 residues. Germline loops: CDR1 SGHRS, CDR2 YFSETQ. V was cut by 0 bases and J by 2 bases, with 13 bases left in between.

In this sample, this clonotype turned up many times. The J gene is TRBJ1-2, the V gene TRBV12-3 or TRBV12-4, with D possibly being TRBD1 (5 bases). The CDR3 length is 14 residues. V dropped 3 bases and J dropped 2 bases, with 10 bases sitting between them. This CDR3 reads CASSLFPGNYGYTF. Written as DNA, the CDR3 is TGTGCCAGCAGTTTGTTTCCAGGGAACTATGGCTACACCTTC.

In this sample, this clonotype turned up many times. V usage is TRBV12-3 or TRBV12-4 and J usage is TRBJ2-5, with a tentative D call TRBD2 (6 bases). The CDR3 covers 15 residues. V lost 7 bases to trimming and J lost 5 bases, with 20 bases between them. DNA of the CDR3: TGTGCCAGCACTGGCGGGACCCATGTACGGGAGACCCAGTACTTC. Translating gives CASTGGTHVRETQYF.

This chain connects TRBV6-5 to TRBJ1-6; 10 nucleotides align to TRBD1. The CDR3 length is 15 residues. The V and J ends lost 6 bases and 8 bases, in that order; junction bases with no gene match: 7. Germline-derived CDR1 and CDR2 are MNHEY and SVGAGI. In DNA, the CDR3 is TGTGCCAGCAGGGTATCCGGGACAGGGGATTCACCCCTCCACTTT. It codes for CASRVSGTGDSPLHF.

This chain uses TRBV10-3 with TRBJ2-7; D is uncertain. Germline V gene sequence: CDR1 ENHRY, CDR2 SYGVKD. This CDR3 is 15 amino acids long. Trimming pared 0 bases from V and 4 bases from J, leaving 13 bases between. The DNA for the CDR3 is TGTGCCATCAGTGAGTCGGGCAGAAGAGAGTACGAGCAGTACGTC. It specifies CAISESGRREYEQYV.

The CDR3 sequence: CASSLGPSGGDNEQFF. CDR3 in DNA: TGCGCCAGCAGCTTGGGTCCTAGCGGGGGGGACAATGAGCAGTTCTTC. The chain links TRBV5-1 to TRBJ2-1; TRBD2 matches 12 bases. This CDR3 is 16 amino acids long. The junction had 3 bases not matched to a gene; V was cut back by 0 bases and J by 5 bases. Per the germline V gene, CDR1 is SGHRS and CDR2 is YFSETQ.

This clonotype has a count of ten or more. This rearrangement joins TRBV5-1 to TRBJ2-3; D possibly corresponds to TRBD2 (5 bases). Per the germline V gene, CDR1 is SGHRS and CDR2 is YFSETQ. V was cut by 1 base and J by 5 bases, with 14 bases left in between. This CDR3 contains 15 residues. This chain's CDR3 is CASSLPLLGGDTQYF. CDR3 sequence (DNA): TGCGCCAGCAGCTTGCCCCTCTTAGGAGGAGATACGCAGTATTTT.

This chain links TRBV9 with TRBJ2-7, with TRBD2 matching over 12 bases. V gave up 5 bases and J gave up 5 bases; unmatched junction bases: 11. The CDR3 is made up of 16 amino acids. Germline lookup yields CDR1 SGDLS and CDR2 YYNGEE. The CDR3 spells CASSPLRWTSGDEQYF. The CDR3 DNA reads as TGTGCCAGCAGTCCCTTGCGATGGACTAGCGGGGACGAGCAGTACTTC.